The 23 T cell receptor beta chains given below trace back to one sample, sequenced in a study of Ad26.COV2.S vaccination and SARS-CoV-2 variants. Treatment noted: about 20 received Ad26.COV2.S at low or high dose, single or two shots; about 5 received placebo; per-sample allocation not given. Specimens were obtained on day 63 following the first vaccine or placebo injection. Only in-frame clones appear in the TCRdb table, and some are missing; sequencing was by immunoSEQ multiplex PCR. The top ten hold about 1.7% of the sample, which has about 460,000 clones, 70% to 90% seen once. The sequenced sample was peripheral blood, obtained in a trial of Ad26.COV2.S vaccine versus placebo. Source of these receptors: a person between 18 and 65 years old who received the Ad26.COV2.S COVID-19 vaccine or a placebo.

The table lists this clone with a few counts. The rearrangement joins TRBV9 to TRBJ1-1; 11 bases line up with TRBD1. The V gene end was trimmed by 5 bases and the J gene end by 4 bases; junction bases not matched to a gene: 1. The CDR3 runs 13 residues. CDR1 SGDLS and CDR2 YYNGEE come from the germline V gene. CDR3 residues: CASRGTGGTEAFF. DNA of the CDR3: TGTGCCAGCAGAGGGACAGGGGGCACTGAAGCTTTCTTT.

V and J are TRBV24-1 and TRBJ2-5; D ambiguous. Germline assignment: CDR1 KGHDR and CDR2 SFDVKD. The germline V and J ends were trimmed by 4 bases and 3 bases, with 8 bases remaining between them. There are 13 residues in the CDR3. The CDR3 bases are TGTGCCACCAGTGAAGGGCGAGAAGAGACCCAGTACTTC. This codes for CATSEGREETQYF.

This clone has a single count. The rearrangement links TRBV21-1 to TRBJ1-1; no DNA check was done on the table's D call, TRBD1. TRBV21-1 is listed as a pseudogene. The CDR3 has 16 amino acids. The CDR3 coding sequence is TGTGCCAGCAGTCCCCCAACAGGGCCCCGGGACACTGAAGCTTTCTTT. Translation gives CASSPPTGPRDTEAFF.

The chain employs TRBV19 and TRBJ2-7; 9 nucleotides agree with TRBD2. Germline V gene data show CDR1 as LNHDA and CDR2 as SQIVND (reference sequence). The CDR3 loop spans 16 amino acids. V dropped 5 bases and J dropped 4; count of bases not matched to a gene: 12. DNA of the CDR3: TGTGCCAGTAGTCCAGGCGTGGGACTAGCCCAGTACGAGCAGTACTTC. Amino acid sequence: CASSPGVGLAQYEQYF.

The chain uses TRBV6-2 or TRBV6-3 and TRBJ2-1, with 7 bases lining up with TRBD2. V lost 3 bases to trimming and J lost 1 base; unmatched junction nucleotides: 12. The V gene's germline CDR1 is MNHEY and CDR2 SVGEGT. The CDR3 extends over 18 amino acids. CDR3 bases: TGTGCCAGCAGTTATGAGGGAGGGGTCCCTGGGTCCTACAATGAGCAGTTCTTC. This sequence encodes CASSYEGGVPGSYNEQFF.

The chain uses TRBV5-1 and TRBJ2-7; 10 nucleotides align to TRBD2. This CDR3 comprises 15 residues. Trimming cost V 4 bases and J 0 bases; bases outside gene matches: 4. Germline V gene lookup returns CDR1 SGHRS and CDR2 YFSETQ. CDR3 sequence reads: CASSPASGSSYEQYF. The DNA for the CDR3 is TGCGCCAGCAGCCCTGCTAGCGGGAGCTCCTACGAGCAGTACTTC. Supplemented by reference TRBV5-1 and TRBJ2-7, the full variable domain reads KAGVTQTPRYLIKTRGQQVTLSCSPISGHRSVSWYQQTPGQGLQFLFEYFSETQRNKGNFPGRFSGRQFSNSRSEMNVSTLELGDSALYLCASSPASGSSYEQYFGPGTRLTVT.

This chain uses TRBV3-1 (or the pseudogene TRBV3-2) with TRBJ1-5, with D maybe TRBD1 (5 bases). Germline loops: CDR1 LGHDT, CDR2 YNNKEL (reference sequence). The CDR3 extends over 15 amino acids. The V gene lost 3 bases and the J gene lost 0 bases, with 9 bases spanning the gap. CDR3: CASSQGLFSNQPQHF. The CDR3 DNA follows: TGTGCCAGCAGCCAGGGGCTGTTTAGCAATCAGCCCCAGCATTTT.

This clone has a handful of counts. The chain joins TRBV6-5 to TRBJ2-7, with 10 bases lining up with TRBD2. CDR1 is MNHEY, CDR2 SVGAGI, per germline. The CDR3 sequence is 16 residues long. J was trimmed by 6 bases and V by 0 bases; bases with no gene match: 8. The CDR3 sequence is CASSYSGLAGVGEQYF. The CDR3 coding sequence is TGTGCCAGCAGTTACTCTGGGCTAGCGGGAGTTGGCGAGCAGTACTTC.

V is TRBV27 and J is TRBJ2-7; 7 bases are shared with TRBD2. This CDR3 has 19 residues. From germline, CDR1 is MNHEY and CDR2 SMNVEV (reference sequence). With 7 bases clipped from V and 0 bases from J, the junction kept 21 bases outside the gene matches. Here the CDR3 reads CASTPHYRGTGRGSYEQYF. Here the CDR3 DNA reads TGTGCCAGCACCCCCCACTACCGTGGGACTGGGAGGGGCTCCTACGAGCAGTACTTC.

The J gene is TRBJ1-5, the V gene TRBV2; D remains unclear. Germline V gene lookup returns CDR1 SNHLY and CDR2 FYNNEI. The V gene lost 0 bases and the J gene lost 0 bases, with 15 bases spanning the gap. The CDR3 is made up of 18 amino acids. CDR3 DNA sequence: TGTGCCAGCAGTGAAGCATCGGCAGCAATATATAGCAATCAGCCCCAGCATTTT. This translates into CASSEASAAIYSNQPQHF.

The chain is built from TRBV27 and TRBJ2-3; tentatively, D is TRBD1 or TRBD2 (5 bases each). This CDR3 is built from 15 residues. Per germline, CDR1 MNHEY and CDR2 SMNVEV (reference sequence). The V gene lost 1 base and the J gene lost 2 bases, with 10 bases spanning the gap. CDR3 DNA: TGTGCCAGCAGTTTATTTGGGACCGCCACAGATACGCAGTATTTT. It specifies CASSLFGTATDTQYF.

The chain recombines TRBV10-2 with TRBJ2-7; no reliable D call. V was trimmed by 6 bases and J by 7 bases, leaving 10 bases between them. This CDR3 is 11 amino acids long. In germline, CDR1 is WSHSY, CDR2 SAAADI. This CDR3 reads CASRDMGEQYF. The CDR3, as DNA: TGCGCCAGCAGAGATATGGGTGAGCAGTACTTC.

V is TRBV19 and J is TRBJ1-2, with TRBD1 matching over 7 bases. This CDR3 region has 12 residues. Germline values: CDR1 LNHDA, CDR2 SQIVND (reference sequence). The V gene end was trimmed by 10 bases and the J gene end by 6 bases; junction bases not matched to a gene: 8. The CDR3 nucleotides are TGTGCCACAACCGACAGGGTTGATGGCTACACCTTC. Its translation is CATTDRVDGYTF. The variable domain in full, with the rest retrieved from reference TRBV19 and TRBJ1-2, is DGGITQSPKYLFRKEGQNVTLSCEQNLNHDAMYWYRQDPGQGLRLIYYSQIVNDFQKGDIAEGYSVSREKKESFPLTVTSAQKNPTAFYLCATTDRVDGYTFGSGTRLTVV.

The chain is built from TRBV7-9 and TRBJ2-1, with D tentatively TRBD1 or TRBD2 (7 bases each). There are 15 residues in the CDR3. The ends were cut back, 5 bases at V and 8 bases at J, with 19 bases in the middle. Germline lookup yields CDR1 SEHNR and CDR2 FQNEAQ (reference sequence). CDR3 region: CASSPRQGRGDEQFF. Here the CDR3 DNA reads TGTGCCAGCAGCCCACGACAGGGACGGGGGGATGAGCAGTTCTTC.

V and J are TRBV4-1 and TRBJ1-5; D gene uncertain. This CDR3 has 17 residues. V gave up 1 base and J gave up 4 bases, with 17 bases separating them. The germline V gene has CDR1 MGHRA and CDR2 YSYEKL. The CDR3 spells CASSQASTQGFNQPQHF. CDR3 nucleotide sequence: TGCGCCAGCAGCCAAGCTTCGACTCAAGGGTTTAATCAGCCCCAGCATTTT.

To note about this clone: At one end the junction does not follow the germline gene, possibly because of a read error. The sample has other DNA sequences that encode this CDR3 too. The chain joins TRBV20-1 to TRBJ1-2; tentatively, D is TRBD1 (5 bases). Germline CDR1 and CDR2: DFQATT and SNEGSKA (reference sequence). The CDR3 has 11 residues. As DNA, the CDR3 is TGCAGTGCAAGAGGGGACTATGGCTACACCTTC. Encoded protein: CSARGDYGYTF.

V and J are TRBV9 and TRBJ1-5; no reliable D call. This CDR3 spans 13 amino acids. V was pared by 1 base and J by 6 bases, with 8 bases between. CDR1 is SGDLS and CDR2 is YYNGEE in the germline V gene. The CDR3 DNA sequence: TGTGCCAGCAGCGTAACTTTGGGTCAGCCCCAGCATTTT. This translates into CASSVTLGQPQHF.

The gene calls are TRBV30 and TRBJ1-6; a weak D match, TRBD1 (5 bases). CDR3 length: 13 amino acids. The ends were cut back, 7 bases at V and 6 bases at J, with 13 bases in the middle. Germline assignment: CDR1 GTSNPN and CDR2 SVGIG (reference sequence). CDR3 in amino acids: CASQDSLNSPLHF. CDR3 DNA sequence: TGTGCCTCACAAGACAGCCTTAATTCACCCCTCCACTTT. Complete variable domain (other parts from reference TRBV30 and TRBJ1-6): SQTIHQWPATLVQPVGSPLSLECTVEGTSNPNLYWYRQAAGRGLQLLFYSVGIGQISSEVPQNLSASRPQDRQFILSSKKLLLSDSGFYLCASQDSLNSPLHFGNGTRLTVT.

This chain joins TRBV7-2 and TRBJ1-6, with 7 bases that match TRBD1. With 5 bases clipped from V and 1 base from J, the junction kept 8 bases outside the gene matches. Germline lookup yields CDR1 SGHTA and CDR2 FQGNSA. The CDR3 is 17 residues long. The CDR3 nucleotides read TGTGCCAGCAGCCCCCCTCGACAGGGATCCTATAATTCACCCCTCCACTTT. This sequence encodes CASSPPRQGSYNSPLHF.

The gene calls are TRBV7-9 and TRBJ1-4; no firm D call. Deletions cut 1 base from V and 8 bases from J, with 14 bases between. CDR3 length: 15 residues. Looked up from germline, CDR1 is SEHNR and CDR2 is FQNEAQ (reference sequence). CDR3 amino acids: CASSLGGGPDEKLFF. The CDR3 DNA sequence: TGTGCCAGCAGCTTAGGGGGTGGTCCGGACGAAAAACTGTTTTTT.

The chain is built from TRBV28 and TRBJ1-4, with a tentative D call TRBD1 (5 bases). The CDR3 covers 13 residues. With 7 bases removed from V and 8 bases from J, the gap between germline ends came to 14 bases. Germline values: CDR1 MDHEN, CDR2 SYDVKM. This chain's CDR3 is CASTPGGNEKLFF. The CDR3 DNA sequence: TGTGCCAGCACCCCCGGGGGTAACGAAAAACTGTTTTTT.

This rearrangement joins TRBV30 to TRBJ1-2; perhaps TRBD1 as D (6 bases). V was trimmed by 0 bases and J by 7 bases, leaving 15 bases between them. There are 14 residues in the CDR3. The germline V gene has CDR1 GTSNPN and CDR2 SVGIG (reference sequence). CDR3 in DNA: TGTGCCTGGAGTGTACAACAGGGAGGCGGTGGCTACACCTTC. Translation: CAWSVQQGGGGYTF.

The CDR3 coding sequence is TGTGCCAGCAGCCAATATACGGTGAAGGGAAAAGACCGTGGAAACACCATATATTTT. Translating it yields CASSQYTVKGKDRGNTIYF. The chain links TRBV16 to TRBJ1-3; D call uncertain. CDR1 KGHSY and CDR2 FQNENV come from the germline V gene. CDR3 length: 19 amino acids. Trimming removed 1 base at V and 3 bases at J, with 22 bases between.